This T cell receptor beta chain was recorded in a study of patients and donors after allogeneic stem cell transplantation. The germline V gene has CDR1 MNHEY and CDR2 SMNVEV (reference sequence). The CDR3 runs to 19 residues. Trimming cost V 5 bases and J 2 bases, with 25 bases left between them. MiXCR, applied by TCRdb to the RT-PCR reads, yields one record per CDR3 protein. The table lists roughly 190,000 distinct CDR3 sequences, 35% to 50% of them singletons. The source of this sequence is a human donor who was either an allogeneic HSCT recipient or a stem cell or donor lymphocyte infusion donor (not recorded which). It is not recorded whose cells these are; they may come from a transplant donor. The rearrangement joins TRBV27 to TRBJ1-5, with a tentative D call TRBD1 (6 bases). The sample consisted of blood, either unsorted or a sorted T cell fraction (not recorded which). The CDR3 DNA follows: TGTGCCAGCAGTCCCTTTCCTTGGACAGCCCTTTTGGGCAATCAGCCCCAGCATTTT. It translates to CASSPFPWTALLGNQPQHF.